This T cell receptor beta chain came from a study of shared clonotypes between healthy human individuals. On the study more broadly: The donor group consisted of two women and a few men, aged 18 to 49. Regarding the study as a whole: Relative to memory subsets, naive subsets generally showed larger estimated richness. Several donors held about 5.1% of naive CD4 clonotypes in common. Genetic and exposure-history diversity was limited by the few donors.

The CDR3 spans 15 residues. Trimming at V came to 4 bases and at J to 8 bases, leaving 9 bases not matched to a gene. The V gene's germline CDR1 is MNHEY and CDR2 SMNVEV (reference sequence). For this clone: The antigen is unknown.

Some clones are missing from TCRdb's copy, which holds only in-frame ones; the method was immunoSEQ multiplex PCR. The table includes around 1,900,000 clones, roughly 95% detected once. Terminally differentiated effector memory CD45RA+ cells were excluded from the naive CD8 cells, which were CD45RO-negative and positively selected for CCR7. This chain uses TRBV27 with TRBJ2-1; 9 bases line up with TRBD2. The receptor was derived from a man aged 18-30 years in good health. Some clones in this sample may be carry-over from other donors' samples. The sequenced material came from naive CD8+ T cells from PBMCs. The DNA of the CDR3 is TGTGCCAGCAGTTCAGTAGCTAGCGGGGACGATGAGCAGTTCTTC. Its translation is CASSSVASGDDEQFF.